The source of this T cell receptor (beta chain) is a study of CD8 T cells in Susac syndrome. Study at large: When their blood was taken, patients with Susac syndrome were therapy-naive, taking corticosteroids, or taking intravenous immunoglobulin alone.

With random hexamers, reverse transcription was performed on about 0.5 to 1 ug of RNA. The CDR3 of TCR beta was amplified by immunoSEQ multiplex PCR across 54 Vbeta and 13 Jbeta. Each CDR3 protein gets one entry after TCRdb re-called the immunoSEQ multiplex PCR reads with MiXCR. Of 55,000 to 80,000 distinct CDR3 sequences listed, 93% were seen once; the top ten hold about 0.15%. Source material: CD4+ T cells from PBMCs. The sequence came from a human donor with Susac syndrome.

The CDR3 region has the DNA TGTGCCAGCAGCCGCTCCCACTCAGCTAGCGGGAGCTCCTACGAGCAGTACTTC. Protein sequence: CASSRSHSASGSSYEQYF. This rearrangement joins TRBV4-2 to TRBJ2-7; 10 bases agree with TRBD2. Germline CDR1 reads LGHNA; CDR2 reads YNFKEQ. This CDR3 has 18 residues. Unmatched junction bases numbered 12, after V lost 4 bases and J lost 0 bases.